These T cell receptor beta chains were read from a single sample in a study of identical twins. One entry per CDR3 protein results from TCRdb running MiXCR on the 5' RACE reads. The repertoire holds about 530,000 distinct CDR3 sequences, with roughly 15% as singletons. The data also belong to a second study, concerning yellow fever vaccine responses in identical twins.

Sequencing input: CD4+ T cells sorted from blood. The receptors stem from a woman younger than 30 in good health. The conserved cysteine and the conserved F or W are not part of the CDR3 here. Clone size is shown for a subset of rows, as once, few, many or a class of expanded clone.

TRBV6-1	TRBJ2-1	NA	ARDRDSYNEQF
TRBV5-6	TRBJ2-7	few	ASSLANPYEQY
TRBV20-1	TRBJ2-1	NA	SALPPSGGVSSYNEQF
TRBV6-1	TRBJ1-2	few	ASSQTGVGYGYT
TRBV19	TRBJ2-5	NA	ASSIVPGAATQY
TRBV6-1	TRBJ2-7	few	ASSDVLGQGYDEQY
TRBV4-2	TRBJ1-6	NA	ASSQEANSLLH
TRBV7-4	TRBJ2-1	NA	ASSAWAKQF
TRBV3-1	TRBJ2-1	few	ASSQSGTQNEQF
TRBV5-5	TRBJ1-5	NA	ASSLRPGNQPQH
TRBV12-3/TRBV12-4	TRBJ1-1	NA	ASSLAQSPLTEAF
TRBV7-9	TRBJ2-3	NA	ASSTPDTQY
TRBV29-1	TRBJ1-2	NA	SVPGQGEYGYT
TRBV6-5	TRBJ2-2	few	ASSASLGELF
TRBV5-1	TRBJ1-1	many	ASSLQGGSTEAF
TRBV12-3/TRBV12-4	TRBJ2-1	few	ASIGTSGILGYEQF
TRBV10-3	TRBJ1-2	few	AISDSGTSHYGYT
TRBV2	TRBJ2-3	NA	ASSDDRVSTDTQY
TRBV6-2/TRBV6-3	TRBJ2-5	NA	ASSSAGAGQETQY
TRBV5-1	TRBJ2-7	NA	ASSPGTSLHEQY
TRBV2	TRBJ2-2	NA	AGRKGQTNTGELF
TRBV24-1	TRBJ2-2	few	ATSDSGAGTGELF
TRBV29-1	TRBJ2-1	few	SVSTSGKGEQF
TRBV11-1	TRBJ2-3	NA	ASSLAPREGRWTDTQY
TRBV6-1	TRBJ2-2	NA	ASSEWSDTGELF
TRBV2	TRBJ1-2	few	ASVRPGTGEGYT
TRBV11-2	TRBJ2-5	many	ASSLTGLLAGLETQY
TRBV5-5	TRBJ2-1	NA	ASSNKWTGYGSYNEQF
TRBV7-2	TRBJ1-4	few	ASSLATRATNEKLF
TRBV7-9	TRBJ1-1	NA	ASSSHRDTEAF
TRBV4-1	TRBJ2-6	NA	ASSQDSKVSGANVLT
TRBV20-1	TRBJ2-1	NA	SAGPLGGWVNEQF
TRBV2	TRBJ1-1	few	ASRGQGGITEAF
TRBV5-1	TRBJ2-3	NA	ASSLWGERTDTQY
TRBV29-1	TRBJ1-2	few	SLRQGYGYT
TRBV12-3/TRBV12-4	TRBJ2-3	many	ASSRIWNRGNSNTQY
TRBV12-3/TRBV12-4	TRBJ2-3	few	ASRINPGLAGGPDTQY
TRBV7-8	TRBJ2-5	NA	ASSLEPAGGFRETQY
TRBV7-9	TRBJ2-3	NA	ASSRGGARDTQY
TRBV3-1	TRBJ2-2	few	ASGRGPTGELF
TRBV25-1	TRBJ2-7	NA	ASSGTATGRYYEQY
TRBV4-1	TRBJ2-4	NA	ASSQDLGGGLAKNIQY